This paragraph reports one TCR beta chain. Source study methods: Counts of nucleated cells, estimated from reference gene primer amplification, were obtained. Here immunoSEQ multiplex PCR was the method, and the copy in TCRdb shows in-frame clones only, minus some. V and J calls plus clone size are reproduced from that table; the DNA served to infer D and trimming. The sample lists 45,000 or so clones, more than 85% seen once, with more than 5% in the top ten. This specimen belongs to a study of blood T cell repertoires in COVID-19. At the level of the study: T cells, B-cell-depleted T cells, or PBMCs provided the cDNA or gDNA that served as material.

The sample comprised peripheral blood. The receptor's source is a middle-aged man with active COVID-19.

CDR3 nucleotides: TGTGCCAGCAGCCGACTGGGACTAGCGGCTGACAATGAGCAGTTCTTC. Translating gives CASSRLGLAADNEQFF. This chain connects TRBV5-4 to TRBJ2-1; 11 bases are shared with TRBD2. V shed 4 bases and J 5 bases; nucleotides not matched to a gene: 8. The CDR3 totals 16 residues. CDR1 is SGHNT and CDR2 is YYREEE in the germline V gene (reference sequence).